This T cell receptor (beta chain) was obtained from a study of graft-versus-host responses after intestinal transplantation. Study overall: Each patient got anti-thymocyte globulin induction, then tacrolimus and steroids for roughly 3 years.

General study results and limits: High graft-versus-host to host-versus-graft clonal ratios were found in allografts of patients who had graft-donor T cell macrochimerism. Peak circulating GvH clone levels were associated with early post-transplant HvG declines.

Per germline, CDR1 SGDLS and CDR2 YYNGEE. The CDR3 is made up of 15 amino acids. V dropped 4 bases and J dropped 6; count of bases not matched to a gene: 11. As regards this clone: The target antigen is unknown.

Repertoires were generated with immunoSEQ multiplex PCR, while TCRdb's copy carries only in-frame clones and drops some. This table holds about 110,000 clones, approximately 93% found once. V usage is TRBV9 and J usage is TRBJ1-2; 8 nucleotides line up with TRBD1. The TCR was taken from a human donor who was the organ donor for an intestinal transplant. The sample was unstimulated CD8+ T cells sorted from spleen or lymph node cells, taken before transplant. The CDR3 DNA follows: TGTGCCAGCAGCACCAGTGGGCAGGGGGCTAATGGCTACACCTTC. Its protein is CASSTSGQGANGYTF.